The 2 T cell receptor beta chains below all came from one sample that was sequenced in a study of shared clonotypes between healthy human individuals. Profiled with immunoSEQ multiplex PCR; TCRdb holds only in-frame clones, not every one. The repertoire consists of 450,000 to 500,000 clones, with approximately 80% occurring once and the leading ten covering more than 10%. The sample taken for sequencing was PBMCs. Source of these receptors: a woman between 35 and 50 years old in good health. Some clones in this sample may be carry-over from other donors' samples.

V usage is TRBV6-1 and J usage is TRBJ2-5, with 14 bases aligning to TRBD2. The J segment lost 4 bases and the V segment lost 2 bases, leaving 6 bases of the junction unmatched. The length of the CDR3 is 17 residues. Germline V lookup: CDR1 MNHNS, CDR2 SASEGT. CDR3 nucleotide sequence: TGTGCCAGCAGTGAAAGGCGACTAGCGGGAGGGGGAGAGACCCAGTACTTC. Amino acid sequence: CASSERRLAGGGETQYF.

The rearrangement links TRBV15 to TRBJ1-5; D not certain. CDR1 LNHNV and CDR2 YYDKDF come from the germline V gene (reference sequence). The CDR3 contains 13 residues. Trimming shortened V by 5 bases and J by 0 bases, and 5 bases separated the two germline ends. The CDR3 region is CATSGDSNQPQHF. The CDR3 region has the DNA TGTGCCACCAGCGGGGATAGCAATCAGCCCCAGCATTTT.